Here is one TCR beta chain with its context. What antigen it recognizes has not been identified. No clone much larger than this one lies a single base away; base qualities are absent. The sample belongs to a study of T-cell memory formation after mild COVID-19 (dated by TCRdb to about 2021). For context, the study as a whole: TCR sequence clusters from the two donors were found to be largely donor specific. Longitudinal TCRalpha and TCRbeta repertoire sequencing tracked T-cell clones expanding and contracting after mild COVID-19 in two donors. The cohort was made up of two young adult volunteers, one female and one male, who were previously healthy. What the work shows at the level of the full study, not this receptor alone: Whether the second-wave clones peaking on day 37 were SARS-CoV-2 specific was not confirmed. The study included only a couple of mild cases, and larger cohorts that include severe cases with pre-infection samples were judged to be necessary. Contracting CD4+ clones appeared mostly in the CM and EM memory subsets, whereas CD8+ clones were enriched in EMRA. Some responding clones were found in pre-infection memory, which suggests that pre-existing cross-reactive memory T cells took part in the SARS-CoV-2 response. Balanced CD4/CD8 phenotypes were observed for clones contracting from day 15 to 85, whereas a bias towards CD4+ was observed for a second wave of clones expanding from day 15 to 37.

PBMCs were isolated by Ficoll-Paque density gradient centrifugation. V gives up 0 bases and J gives up 0 bases, and the segment between their germline ends measures 8 bases. The CDR3 holds 15 amino acids from the cysteine to the phenylalanine. Just CDR3 DNA is preserved here, 45 bases in frame from base 1. CDR1 and CDR2 were assigned from the germline V gene as LGHNA and YSLEER. The instrument was an Illumina NovaSeq 6000. Using 5'RACE with constant-segment primers, TCRalpha and TCRbeta cDNA libraries were constructed, with sample barcodes and unique molecular identifiers added in the process. Trizol reagent was used to extract RNA from every sample. The libraries were amplified in two PCR steps, and the second step added a second sample barcode and Illumina TruSeq adapters. Sequencing of the libraries was done on an Illumina NovaSeq, producing 2 x 150 bp paired-end reads. From the authors' description of their analysis: The reads were demultiplexed and collapsed into UMI-guided consensus sequences using migec v1.2.7. Using mixcr v2.1.11, the UMI consensuses were aligned to TRA and TRB V and J templates and assembled into clonotypes. Clonotypes were classified as expanded or contracted when called significant by both edgeR and NoisET, with noise models trained on biological replicates. For edgeR calls, the cutoffs were a false discovery rate-adjusted p below 0.01 and a log2 fold-change threshold of 1. As an exploratory analysis of dynamics, max-normalized trajectories of the 1000 most abundant clonotypes were examined with PCA combined with hierarchical clustering. The CD4 or CD8 phenotype of responding clones was assigned using the separately sequenced CD4+ and CD8+ repertoires. The public reads were reprocessed in TCRdb via fastp at Q25 and MiXCR, keeping in-frame beta chains. Entries that share a CDR3 protein sequence are merged under the most common genes and DNA. What appears here as the V and J calls and clone size reflects TCRdb's work, not the paper's. The sample table lists about 350,000 distinct CDR3 sequences, 13% to 15% of them with a count of one. Of the sample, roughly 22% is held by the ten largest clones.

The rearrangement joined TRBV4-3 to TRBJ1-2; the D gene lacks a confident call. The clonotype was recovered from a man aged 18-30 years who had mild COVID-19 (a few samples of this study predate the infection). The sample titles of this study are shuffled in the database, so cell type and time point are left out; the donor was told from shared clones. The sequenced sample consisted of PBMCs or a T cell subset sorted from them (not recorded which). The CDR3 protein is CASSQDARSNYGYTF. The DNA is as follows: TGCGCCAGCAGCCAAGACGCAAGGTCTAACTATGGCTACACCTTC.